The rows below give T cell receptor beta chains drawn from one sample of a study of Graves' ophthalmopathy and Graves' hyperthyroidism. In TCRdb, the multiplex PCR reads were re-called with MiXCR into one record per CDR3 protein. The table lists over 150,000 distinct CDR3 sequences, approximately 40% of them singletons. Sequenced: peripheral blood. These receptor sequences come from a woman between 40 and 55 years old with Graves' ophthalmopathy. The CDR3 runs from the conserved cysteine through the conserved F or W. Fields, in order: V gene, J gene, D gene, clone size, CDR3 DNA, CDR3 protein. D genes are given only for firm matches. For some rows the clone size is stated as once, few or many, or as a class when expanded; others skip it.

v_call: TRBV6-2/TRBV6-3
j_call: TRBJ2-2
d_call: -
clone_size: -
cdr3_nt: TGTGCCAGCAGTTACTGGGTCACAAACACCGGGGAGCTGTTTTTT
cdr3_aa: CASSYWVTNTGELFF

v_call: TRBV27
j_call: TRBJ2-7
d_call: TRBD2
clone_size: -
cdr3_nt: TGTGCCAGCAGCCCCCGGGAGGGGGCCTACGAGCAGTACTTC
cdr3_aa: CASSPREGAYEQYF

v_call: TRBV11-3
j_call: TRBJ2-5
d_call: -
clone_size: -
cdr3_nt: TGTGCCAGCAGCCCTTTATGGGCAGGGAGGGAGACCCAGTACTTC
cdr3_aa: CASSPLWAGRETQYF

v_call: TRBV6-1
j_call: TRBJ2-5
d_call: TRBD2
clone_size: -
cdr3_nt: TGTGCCAGCAGTCAGACTAGCGGGAGGCTGGAGACCCAGTACTTC
cdr3_aa: CASSQTSGRLETQYF

v_call: TRBV2
j_call: TRBJ1-2
d_call: TRBD1
clone_size: many
cdr3_nt: TGTGCCAGCAGTGAATTGGACAGGGGCTATGGCTACACCTTC
cdr3_aa: CASSELDRGYGYTF

v_call: TRBV3-1
j_call: TRBJ1-2
d_call: -
clone_size: many
cdr3_nt: TGTGCCAGCAGCCAACACGACAAGGGCTATGGCTACACCTTC
cdr3_aa: CASSQHDKGYGYTF

v_call: TRBV6-1
j_call: TRBJ1-5
d_call: -
clone_size: many
cdr3_nt: TGTGCCAGCAGTCCCGACAGTTATAGCAATCAGCCCCAGCATTTT
cdr3_aa: CASSPDSYSNQPQHF

v_call: TRBV20-1
j_call: TRBJ1-2
d_call: TRBD1
clone_size: -
cdr3_nt: TGCAGTGCCCACGTAATACAGGGGCTTTATGGCTACACCTTC
cdr3_aa: CSAHVIQGLYGYTF

v_call: TRBV19
j_call: TRBJ2-2
d_call: -
clone_size: many
cdr3_nt: TGTGCCAGTACCGTTGTCCTAGCTTCGGTAGAGCACGGGGAGCTGTTTTTT
cdr3_aa: CASTVVLASVEHGELFF

v_call: TRBV10-3
j_call: TRBJ1-2
d_call: -
clone_size: many
cdr3_nt: TGTGCCTCCAGGGGTGGTGGCTACACCTTC
cdr3_aa: CASRGGGYTF

v_call: TRBV12-3/TRBV12-4
j_call: TRBJ1-1
d_call: -
clone_size: -
cdr3_nt: TGTGCCAGCAGTTCAGTGGGTGCTGAAGCTTTCTTT
cdr3_aa: CASSSVGAEAFF

v_call: TRBV12-3/TRBV12-4
j_call: TRBJ2-7
d_call: -
clone_size: many
cdr3_nt: TGTGCCAGCAGCCCATTCCCGCCCCTAAAGGGCGAGCAGTACTTC
cdr3_aa: CASSPFPPLKGEQYF

v_call: TRBV11-2
j_call: TRBJ2-5
d_call: TRBD2
clone_size: many
cdr3_nt: TGTGCCAGCAGCTTAGCGGGAGGGCCTGAGACCCAGTACTTC
cdr3_aa: CASSLAGGPETQYF

v_call: TRBV7-3
j_call: TRBJ2-1
d_call: TRBD1
clone_size: many
cdr3_nt: TGTGCCAGCAGCTTGACCGGGACAGCTGGACTCAATGAGCAGTTCTTC
cdr3_aa: CASSLTGTAGLNEQFF

v_call: TRBV30
j_call: TRBJ2-7
d_call: TRBD2
clone_size: -
cdr3_nt: TGTGCCTGGAGGGGGCCACTAGCGGGAGCCTACGAGCAGTACTTC
cdr3_aa: CAWRGPLAGAYEQYF

v_call: TRBV9
j_call: TRBJ1-1
d_call: -
clone_size: -
cdr3_nt: TGTGCCAGCAGCCCAACAGGGTCGATGAACACTGAAGCTTTCTTT
cdr3_aa: CASSPTGSMNTEAFF

v_call: TRBV6-1
j_call: TRBJ2-5
d_call: -
clone_size: -
cdr3_nt: TGTGCCAGCAGTACGGGAAAACCGTGGGAGACCCAGTACTTC
cdr3_aa: CASSTGKPWETQYF

v_call: TRBV12-3/TRBV12-4
j_call: TRBJ2-6
d_call: -
clone_size: many
cdr3_nt: TGTGCCAGCAGCCGAGGAGGGGCCAACGTCCTGACTTTC
cdr3_aa: CASSRGGANVLTF

v_call: TRBV10-3
j_call: TRBJ2-7
d_call: TRBD1
clone_size: -
cdr3_nt: TGTGCCACCACCCGGGACAGGGGATACGAGCAGTACTTC
cdr3_aa: CATTRDRGYEQYF

v_call: TRBV6-5
j_call: TRBJ1-2
d_call: -
clone_size: many
cdr3_nt: TGTGCCAGCAGGACGGGTTCGGGAAGAGGCTATGGCTACACCTTC
cdr3_aa: CASRTGSGRGYGYTF